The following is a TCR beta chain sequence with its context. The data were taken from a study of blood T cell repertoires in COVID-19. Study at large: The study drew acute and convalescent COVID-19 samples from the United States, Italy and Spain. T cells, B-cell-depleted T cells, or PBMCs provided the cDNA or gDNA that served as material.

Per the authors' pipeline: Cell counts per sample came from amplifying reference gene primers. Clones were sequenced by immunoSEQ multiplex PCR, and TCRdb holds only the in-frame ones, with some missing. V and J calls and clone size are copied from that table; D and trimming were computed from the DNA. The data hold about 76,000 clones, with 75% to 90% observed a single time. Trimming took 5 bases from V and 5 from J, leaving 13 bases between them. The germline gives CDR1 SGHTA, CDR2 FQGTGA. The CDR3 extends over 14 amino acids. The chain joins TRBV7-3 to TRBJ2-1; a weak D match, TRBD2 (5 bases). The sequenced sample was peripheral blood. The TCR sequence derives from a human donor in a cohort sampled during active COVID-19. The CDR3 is CASSPGSWDNEQFF. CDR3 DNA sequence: TGTGCCAGCAGCCCGGGATCTTGGGACAATGAGCAGTTCTTC.